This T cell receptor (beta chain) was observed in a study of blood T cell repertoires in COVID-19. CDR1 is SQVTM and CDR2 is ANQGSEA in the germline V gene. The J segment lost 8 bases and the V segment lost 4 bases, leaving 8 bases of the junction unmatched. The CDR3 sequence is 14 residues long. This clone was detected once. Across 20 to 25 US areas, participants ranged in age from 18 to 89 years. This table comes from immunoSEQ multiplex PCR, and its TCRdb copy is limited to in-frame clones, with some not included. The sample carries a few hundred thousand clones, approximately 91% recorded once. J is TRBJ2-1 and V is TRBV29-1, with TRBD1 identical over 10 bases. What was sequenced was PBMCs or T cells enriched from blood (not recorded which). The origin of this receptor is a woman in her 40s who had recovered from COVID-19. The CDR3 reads CSVATGGNSDEQFF. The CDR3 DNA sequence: TGCAGCGTTGCGACAGGGGGCAATTCTGATGAGCAGTTCTTC.